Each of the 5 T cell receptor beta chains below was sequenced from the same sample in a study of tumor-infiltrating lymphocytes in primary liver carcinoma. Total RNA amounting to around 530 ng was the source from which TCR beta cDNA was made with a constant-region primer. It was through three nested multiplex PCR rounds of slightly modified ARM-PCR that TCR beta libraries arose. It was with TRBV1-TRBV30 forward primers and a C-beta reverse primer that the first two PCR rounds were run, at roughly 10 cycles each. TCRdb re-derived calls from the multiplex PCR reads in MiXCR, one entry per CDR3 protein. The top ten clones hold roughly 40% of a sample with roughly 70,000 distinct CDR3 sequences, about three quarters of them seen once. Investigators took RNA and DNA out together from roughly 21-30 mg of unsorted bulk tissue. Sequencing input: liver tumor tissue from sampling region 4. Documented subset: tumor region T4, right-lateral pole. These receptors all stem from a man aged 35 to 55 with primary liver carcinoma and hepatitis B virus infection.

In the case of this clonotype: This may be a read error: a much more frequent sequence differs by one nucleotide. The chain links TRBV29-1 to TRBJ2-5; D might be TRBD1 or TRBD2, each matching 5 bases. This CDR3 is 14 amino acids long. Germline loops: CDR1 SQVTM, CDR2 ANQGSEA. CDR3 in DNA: TGCAGCGTTGAAGGTGTCGGACAAGGGGAGACCCGGTACTTC. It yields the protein CSVEGVGQGETRYF.

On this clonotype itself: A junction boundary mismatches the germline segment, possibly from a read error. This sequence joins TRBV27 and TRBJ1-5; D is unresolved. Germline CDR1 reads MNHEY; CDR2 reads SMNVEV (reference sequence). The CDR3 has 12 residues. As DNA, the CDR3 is TGTGTCAGCAGTCCATTAGGACAGCCCCAGCATTTT. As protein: CVSSPLGQPQHF.

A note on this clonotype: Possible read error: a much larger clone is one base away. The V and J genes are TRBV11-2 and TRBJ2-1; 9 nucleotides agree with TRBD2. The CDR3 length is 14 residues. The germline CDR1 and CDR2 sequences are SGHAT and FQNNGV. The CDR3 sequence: CTSSLDPGLAGQFF. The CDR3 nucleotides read TGTACCAGCAGCTTAGATCCGGGGCTAGCGGGACAGTTCTTT.

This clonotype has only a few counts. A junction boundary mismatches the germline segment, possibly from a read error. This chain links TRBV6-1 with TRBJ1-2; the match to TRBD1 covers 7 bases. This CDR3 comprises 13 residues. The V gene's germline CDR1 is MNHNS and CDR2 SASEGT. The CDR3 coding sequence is TGTACCAGCAGTACGGGACAGTCATATGGCTACACCTTC. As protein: CTSSTGQSYGYTF.

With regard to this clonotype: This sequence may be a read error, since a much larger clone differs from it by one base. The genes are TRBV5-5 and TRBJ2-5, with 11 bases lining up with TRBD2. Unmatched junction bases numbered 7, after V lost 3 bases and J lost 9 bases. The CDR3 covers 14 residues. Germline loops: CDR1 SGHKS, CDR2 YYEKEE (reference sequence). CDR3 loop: CASSSKTSGEAQYF. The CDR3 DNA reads TGTGCCAGCAGCTCGAAGACTAGCGGGGAGGCCCAGTACTTC.